One sample yielded the 7 T cell receptor beta chains listed below, sequenced in a study of blood T cells in healthy people across ages. A second PCR of about 7 to 12 cycles used a sample-barcoded 5' primer and a J-beta primer mix. TCRdb processed the 5' RACE reads anew with MiXCR; each CDR3 protein has one entry. The table lists about 500,000 distinct CDR3 sequences, approximately 25% of them singletons. The same specimen was also included in a second study, on T cells of mothers and their children.

The sample comprised blood. Receptors were obtained from a boy younger than 18 in good health.

In its sample, this clonotype was seen many times. The chain is built from TRBV7-2 and TRBJ2-5, with 9 bases lining up with TRBD1. Germline CDR1 SGHTA, CDR2 FQGNSA. This CDR3 contains 15 residues. Trimming took 5 bases from V and 6 from J; bases not matched to a gene: 10. CDR3 loop: CASSEQGAGVKTQYF. The CDR3 DNA reads TGTGCCAGCAGCGAACAGGGGGCGGGAGTCAAGACCCAGTACTTC. Full variable domain (outside the CDR3, taken from reference TRBV7-2 and TRBJ2-5): GAGVSQSPSNKVTEKGKDVELRCDPISGHTALYWYRQSLGQGLEFLIYFQGNSAPDKSGLPSDRFSAERTGGSVSTLTIQRTQQEDSAVYLCASSEQGAGVKTQYFGPGTRLLVL.

This clonotype came up a few times. The V call is TRBV12-3 or TRBV12-4, the J call TRBJ2-4; D possibly corresponds to TRBD1 (5 bases). Trimming took 6 bases from V and 9 from J, leaving 12 bases between them. The CDR3 consists of 12 residues. For the CDR3, the DNA is TGTGCCAGCAGGCAGACAGTTGGCATTCAGTACTTC. Translating it yields CASRQTVGIQYF.

This clonotype was seen just once. The chain has TRBV20-1 and TRBJ2-1; TRBD2 is a possible D gene (6 bases). V lost 4 bases and J 6 bases, leaving 19 bases between the germline ends. The germline V gene has CDR1 DFQATT and CDR2 SNEGSKA (reference sequence). The CDR3 covers 15 residues. The CDR3 reads CSAILVGGQLNEQFF. The CDR3, as DNA: TGCAGTGCTATTCTGGTGGGAGGCCAGCTCAATGAGCAGTTCTTC.

The rearrangement uses TRBV6-4 and TRBJ2-3, with 14 bases identical to TRBD2. V trimming: 6 bases; J trimming: 5 bases; junction bases outside the gene matches: 7. The CDR3 contains 16 residues. Germline assignment: CDR1 MRHNA and CDR2 SNTAGT. CDR3 in amino acids: CASSETSGGAGDTQYF. The DNA for the CDR3 is TGTGCCAGCAGCGAGACTAGCGGGGGGGCCGGAGATACGCAGTATTTT.

The chain is built from TRBV5-6 and TRBJ1-5; 7 positions agree with TRBD1. The trim removed 3 bases at V and 2 bases at J, leaving 8 bases unmatched. In germline, CDR1 is SGHDT, CDR2 YYEEEE. This CDR3 spans 16 amino acids. This CDR3 reads CASSWWTGSGNQPQHF. In DNA, the CDR3 is TGTGCCAGCAGCTGGTGGACAGGTTCCGGCAATCAGCCCCAGCATTTT. The variable domain in full, completed from reference TRBV5-6 and TRBJ1-5, reads DAGVTQSPTHLIKTRGQQVTLRCSPKSGHDTVSWYQQALGQGPQFIFQYYEEEERQRGNFPDRFSGHQFPNYSSELNVNALLLGDSALYLCASSWWTGSGNQPQHFGDGTRLSIL.

The V gene is TRBV4-3, the J gene TRBJ2-7; TRBD1 matches at 9 bases. CDR3 length: 17 amino acids. V trimming: 0 bases; J trimming: 0 bases; junction bases outside the gene matches: 6. CDR1 and CDR2 (germline): LGHNA, YSLEER. CDR3 residues: CASSQEGGTGYSYEQYF. The CDR3 DNA follows: TGCGCCAGCAGCCAAGAGGGGGGGACAGGGTACTCCTACGAGCAGTACTTC.

Only a few counts were recorded for this clonotype. The chain joins TRBV7-2 to TRBJ1-2, with TRBD1 as a possible D gene (5 bases). CDR3 size: 14 residues. The V end was cut by 6 bases, the J end by 4 bases, with 15 bases between. From germline, CDR1 is SGHTA and CDR2 FQGNSA. CDR3 coding DNA: TGTGCCAGCAGTTCCGGACAAGCACCCTATGGCTACACCTTC. Its protein product is CASSSGQAPYGYTF.